These 19 T cell receptor beta chains were sequenced from one sample in a study of T cell repertoires in cytomegalovirus infection. These receptors' targets are unknown. TCRdb redid the calling of the reads with MiXCR, one entry per CDR3 protein. The table lists about 830,000 distinct CDR3 sequences, less than 35% of them singletons. Material: cultured CD8+ T cells from PBMCs, obtained from culture after CMV antigen stimulation. These receptor sequences come from a human donor in good health (CMV status not recorded). Some clones in this sample may be carry-over from other donors' samples.

This chain uses TRBV29-1 with TRBJ1-5; TRBD1 aligns across 7 bases. Germline V gene sequence: CDR1 SQVTM, CDR2 ANQGSEA. V dropped 4 bases and J dropped 9; count of bases not matched to a gene: 6. This CDR3 contains 12 residues. The CDR3 sequence is CSVGGGRGPQHF. Here the CDR3 DNA reads TGCAGCGTTGGAGGGGGCAGGGGGCCCCAGCATTTT.

This clonotype came up a few times. This rearrangement joins TRBV7-4 to TRBJ2-7, with a possible D match to TRBD1 (5 bases). The CDR3 has 14 amino acids. From germline, CDR1 is SGHVT and CDR2 SQSDAQ. Trimming stripped 1 base from V and 3 bases from J, with 10 bases between. The DNA of the CDR3 is TGTGCCAGCAGCTTAGGTTTCAGGGTCTACGAGCAGTACTTC. Protein: CASSLGFRVYEQYF.

This rearrangement joins TRBV6-5 to TRBJ1-1; TRBD1 matches at 7 bases. CDR3 length: 14 amino acids. The V gene end was trimmed by 7 bases and the J gene end by 0 bases; junction bases not matched to a gene: 5. The germline V gene encodes CDR1 MNHEY and CDR2 SVGAGI. CDR3 protein: CASTHRGMNTEAFF. Written as DNA, the CDR3 is TGTGCCAGCACCCACAGGGGAATGAACACTGAAGCTTTCTTT.

The genes are TRBV2 and TRBJ2-6, with a weak D call TRBD1 (6 bases). Germline V gives CDR1 SNHLY, CDR2 FYNNEI. The CDR3 extends over 16 amino acids. V dropped 11 bases and J dropped 0 bases, with 17 bases sitting between them. CDR3 protein: CAGQGRRRSGANVLTF. DNA for the CDR3: TGTGCCGGCCAGGGGCGCCGCCGCTCTGGGGCCAACGTCCTGACTTTC.

This clonotype occurred a few times. Written as DNA, the CDR3 is TGTGCCAGCGCGGAGTTCGGGGAGTTGGAAGAGACCCAGTACTTC. Protein sequence: CASAEFGELEETQYF. This chain joins TRBV6-1 and TRBJ2-5; the D gene is possibly TRBD2 (5 bases). This CDR3 has 15 amino acids. Germline V gives CDR1 MNHNS, CDR2 SASEGT. V shed 8 bases and J shed 3 bases, with 19 bases lying between them.

V usage is TRBV2 and J usage is TRBJ2-3; TRBD2 might be the D (5 bases). The germline V gene encodes CDR1 SNHLY and CDR2 FYNNEI. The CDR3 spans 14 residues. The V end was cut by 7 bases, the J end by 6 bases, with 17 bases between. The CDR3 reads CASIGVRVVDTQYF. CDR3 DNA: TGTGCCAGCATAGGAGTGAGGGTGGTCGATACGCAGTATTTT.

This clonotype appeared a few times. V and J are TRBV5-1 and TRBJ1-1, with TRBD1 as a possible D gene (6 bases). The CDR3 is made up of 14 amino acids. Deletions cut 0 bases from V and 7 bases from J, with 13 bases between. In germline, CDR1 is SGHRS, CDR2 YFSETQ. For the CDR3, the DNA is TGCGCCAGCAGCTTGGCCGGGGGGGGCAATGAAGCTTTCTTT. Its translation is CASSLAGGGNEAFF.

The chain employs TRBV7-6 and TRBJ1-1; D may be TRBD1 (5 bases). The V and J ends lost 8 bases and 4 bases respectively, with 20 bases between them. The CDR3 loop spans 15 amino acids. Germline V gene lookup returns CDR1 SGHVS and CDR2 FNYEAQ. The CDR3: CASQLGVGGGTEAFF. As DNA, the CDR3 is TGTGCCAGCCAGCTAGGCGTGGGGGGAGGCACTGAAGCTTTCTTT.

This clonotype was picked up a small number of times. The chain links TRBV10-2 to TRBJ2-1; 8 bases map to TRBD1. The V gene end was trimmed by 6 bases and the J gene end by 0 bases; junction bases not matched to a gene: 4. CDR1 WSHSY and CDR2 SAAADI come from the germline V gene. The CDR3 covers 15 residues. CDR3 protein: CASRDRGSSYNEQFF. DNA for the CDR3: TGCGCCAGCAGAGACAGGGGTAGCTCCTACAATGAGCAGTTCTTC.

This clonotype came up many times. V and J are TRBV10-3 and TRBJ1-1, with TRBD1 as a possible D gene (6 bases). Germline loops: CDR1 ENHRY, CDR2 SYGVKD. This CDR3 comprises 15 residues. V was trimmed by 0 bases and J by 2 bases, leaving 10 bases between them. The CDR3 loop is CAISESGGGNTEAFF. In DNA form, the CDR3 reads TGTGCCATCAGTGAGTCGGGAGGGGGTAACACTGAAGCTTTCTTT.

The chain links TRBV7-2 to TRBJ2-7; weak D call: TRBD1 (6 bases). Germline CDR1 and CDR2: SGHTA and FQGNSA. V lost 5 bases and J lost 2, with 13 bases in between. The CDR3 contains 14 residues. In nucleotides, the CDR3 is TGTGCCAGCAGCCCGTGGACAGCGGCCTACGAGCAGTACTTC. Translation gives CASSPWTAAYEQYF. The full variable domain, its missing parts supplied by reference TRBV7-2 and TRBJ2-7, is GAGVSQSPSNKVTEKGKDVELRCDPISGHTALYWYRQSLGQGLEFLIYFQGNSAPDKSGLPSDRFSAERTGGSVSTLTIQRTQQEDSAVYLCASSPWTAAYEQYFGPGTRLTVT.

The chain couples TRBV7-8 to TRBJ1-1, with unresolved D. Trimming shortened V by 1 base and J by 4 bases, and 13 bases separated the two germline ends. CDR1 and CDR2 (germline): SGHVS, FQNEAQ. The CDR3 covers 15 residues. The CDR3 bases are TGTGCCAGCAGCTTAGTGTATGGGGAGAGCACTGAAGCTTTCTTT. Translating it yields CASSLVYGESTEAFF.

The chain links TRBV7-2 to TRBJ1-1; D is uncertain. This CDR3 has 14 residues. The V end was cut by 3 bases, the J end by 3 bases, with 11 bases between. The germline CDR1 and CDR2 sequences are SGHTA and FQGNSA. The CDR3: CASSFFDLDTEAFF. The CDR3 region has the DNA TGTGCCAGCAGCTTCTTCGATCTTGACACTGAAGCTTTCTTT.

This clonotype was seen a few times. The chain recombines TRBV12-3 or TRBV12-4 with TRBJ2-1, with 10 bases that match TRBD1. The trim removed 5 bases at V and 5 bases at J, leaving 6 bases unmatched. There are 15 residues in the CDR3. CDR3 sequence (DNA): TGTGCCAGCAGTGATGGACAGGGGGAGAACAATGAGCAGTTCTTC. This codes for CASSDGQGENNEQFF.

This clonotype appeared a few times. This rearrangement joins TRBV15 to TRBJ2-5; D remains ambiguous. Trimming removed 0 bases from V and 2 bases from J, with 10 bases in between. This CDR3 spans 15 amino acids. Germline-derived CDR1 and CDR2 are LNHNV and YYDKDF (reference sequence). CDR3 residues: CATSRDRGVQETQYF. The CDR3 nucleotides read TGTGCCACCAGCAGAGATCGTGGTGTGCAAGAGACCCAGTACTTC.

This clonotype was counted between two and nine times. The V gene is TRBV6-1, the J gene TRBJ2-2; D may match TRBD1 or TRBD2 (7 bases each). Germline V lookup: CDR1 MNHNS, CDR2 SASEGT. Between the trimmed V and J ends, which lost 11 bases and 4 bases, there was a span of 26 bases. The CDR3 is made up of 17 amino acids. The DNA for the CDR3 is TGTGCCGCAGGGAGCCAGGGGGACTACATGGGCACCGGGGAGCTGTTTTTT. This sequence encodes CAAGSQGDYMGTGELFF.

V is TRBV10-3 and J is TRBJ1-2, with D unclear. The CDR3 is 11 amino acids. Germline V gives CDR1 ENHRY, CDR2 SYGVKD. Trimming removed 4 bases at V and 5 bases at J, with 5 bases between. The CDR3 spells CAISGRYGYTF. CDR3 coding DNA: TGTGCCATCAGTGGCAGATATGGCTACACCTTC.

This chain connects TRBV18 to TRBJ2-7; TRBD1 matches 11 bases. The CDR3 contains 16 residues. Germline trimming cut 5 bases from V and 5 bases from J; bases unmatched to any gene: 11. Germline CDR1 and CDR2: KGHSH and LQKENI. The CDR3 spells CASSSGQGADFHEQYF. CDR3 DNA sequence: TGTGCCAGCTCATCAGGACAGGGGGCTGATTTCCACGAGCAGTACTTC. Combining the CDR3 with reference TRBV18 and TRBJ2-7 gives the whole variable domain NAGVMQNPRHLVRRRGQEARLRCSPMKGHSHVYWYRQLPEEGLKFMVYLQKENIIDESGMPKERFSAEFPKEGPSILRIQQVVRGDSAAYFCASSSGQGADFHEQYFGPGTRLTVT.

This clonotype showed up many times. The chain employs TRBV7-8 and TRBJ2-1; 9 bases are a match to TRBD2. From germline, CDR1 is SGHVS and CDR2 FQNEAQ. V dropped 5 bases and J dropped 7; count of bases not matched to a gene: 18. This CDR3 comprises 18 residues. The CDR3 protein is CASSPGLALPRRRNEQFF. For the CDR3, the DNA is TGTGCCAGCAGCCCGGGACTAGCCCTCCCTCGGAGGCGGAATGAGCAGTTCTTC.